This TCR beta chain was recovered during a study of blood T cell repertoires in COVID-19. Overall study context: T cells, B-cell-depleted T cells, or PBMCs provided the cDNA or gDNA that served as material.

J was trimmed by 3 bases and V by 5 bases; bases with no gene match: 4. Germline CDR1 and CDR2: SGHTA and FQGNSA. This CDR3 spans 14 amino acids. Profiled with immunoSEQ multiplex PCR; TCRdb holds only in-frame clones, not every one. The sample yields 140,000 to 150,000 clones, approximately 87% seen once. This sequence was found in a woman aged 45-65 years with active or convalescent COVID-19. The chain uses TRBV7-2 and TRBJ2-7, with 10 bases aligning to TRBD2. Sequenced material: peripheral blood. The CDR3 DNA reads TGTGCCAGCAGCATGAGCGGGAGGGGCTACGAGCAGTACTTC. Its translation: CASSMSGRGYEQYF.